The TCR beta chain described here comes from a study of T-cell memory formation after mild COVID-19. Study findings and constraints: Pre-infection memory held some responding clones, suggesting pre-existing cross-reactive T cells responded.

TCRdb re-analysed the 5' RACE reads in MiXCR, keeping a single row per CDR3 protein. In the table there are under 400,000 distinct CDR3 sequences, around 20% of which are singletons. The CDR3 length is 17 residues. Trimming cost V 0 bases and J 2 bases; bases outside gene matches: 4. Germline V gives CDR1 DFQATT, CDR2 SNEGSKA (reference sequence). In this sample, this clonotype turned up a few times. Antigen: not known. Sequenced sample: PBMCs or a T cell subset sorted from them (not recorded which). This sequence was found in an adult woman who had mild COVID-19 (a few samples of this study predate the infection). Cell type and time point are not known. The gene calls are TRBV20-1 and TRBJ2-1; 13 nucleotides line up with TRBD2. The CDR3, as DNA: TGCAGTGCTAGAGACTGGACTAGCGGGAGCCCCTACAATGAGCAGTTCTTC. The encoded protein is CSARDWTSGSPYNEQFF.